This TCR beta chain was recorded in a study of shared clonotypes between healthy human individuals. Study results and caveats: Sharing of clonotypes among donors was expected to vary with sequencing depth.

CDR3 length equals 15 residues. With 3 bases removed from V and 2 bases from J, the gap between germline ends came to 14 bases. Germline lookup yields CDR1 SGHNT and CDR2 YYREEE (reference sequence). A remark on this clone: Its target is not known.

The table came from immunoSEQ multiplex PCR; TCRdb's copy has only in-frame clones and leaves some out. In the table there are fewer than 3 million clones, under 95% of which are singletons. The sequenced sample was naive CD4+ T cells from PBMCs. Subset meaning: CD45RA+ positively selected. The origin of this receptor is a man younger than 35 in good health. Some clones in this sample may be carry-over from other donors' samples. The rearrangement links TRBV5-4 to TRBJ1-1; D is uncertain. The CDR3: CASSYGETSNTEAFF. For the CDR3, the DNA is TGTGCCAGCAGCTACGGAGAAACTAGCAACACTGAAGCTTTCTTT. The complete variable domain, with remaining parts taken from reference TRBV5-4 and TRBJ1-1, reads ETGVTQSPTHLIKTRGQQVTLRCSSQSGHNTVSWYQQALGQGPQFIFQYYREEENGRGNFPPRFSGLQFPNYSSELNVNALELDDSALYLCASSYGETSNTEAFFGQGTRLTVV.